Listed here are 29 T cell receptor beta chains from one sample, sequenced in a study of T cell repertoires in cytomegalovirus infection. TCRdb reprocessed the reads via MiXCR and lists one record per CDR3 protein. The table includes 310,000 or so distinct CDR3 sequences, about 26% detected once. Sequencing was done on a sample of PBMCs. These receptors all come from a human donor in good health (CMV status not recorded). Some clones in this sample may be carry-over from other donors' samples.

The chain couples TRBV7-2 to TRBJ2-3; D is undetermined. The V gene lost 5 bases and the J gene lost 0 bases, with 9 bases spanning the gap. The CDR3 consists of 14 residues. CDR1 SGHTA and CDR2 FQGNSA come from the germline V gene. For the CDR3, the DNA is TGTGCCAGCAGCCTCACTTCTAGCACAGATACGCAGTATTTT. Residues: CASSLTSSTDTQYF.

In this sample, this clonotype turned up many times. The gene calls are TRBV7-3 and TRBJ2-2; a weak D match, TRBD2 (5 bases). Germline V gene data show CDR1 as SGHTA and CDR2 as FQGTGA. V was shortened by 0 bases and J by 4 bases, with 6 bases between the two germline ends. The CDR3 totals 14 residues. CDR3 DNA: TGTGCCAGCAGCTTAACCGAGGGCACCGGGGAGCTGTTTTTT. Translation gives CASSLTEGTGELFF. The full variable domain, completed using reference TRBV7-3 and TRBJ2-2, is GAGVSQTPSNKVTEKGKYVELRCDPISGHTALYWYRQSLGQGPEFLIYFQGTGAADDSGLPNDRFFAVRPEGSVSTLKIQRTERGDSAVYLCASSLTEGTGELFFGEGSRLTVL.

The table lists this clonotype with a few counts. The rearrangement uses TRBV28 and TRBJ2-7; no definite D call. The CDR3 consists of 12 residues. Germline lookup yields CDR1 MDHEN and CDR2 SYDVKM. V dropped 4 bases and J dropped 3 bases, with 7 bases sitting between them. CDR3 residues: CASSSYGYEQYF. The CDR3 nucleotides are TGTGCCAGCAGTTCTTATGGCTACGAGCAGTACTTC. Drawing the rest from reference TRBV28 and TRBJ2-7, the complete variable domain is DVKVTQSSRYLVKRTGEKVFLECVQDMDHENMFWYRQDPGLGLRLIYFSYDVKMKEKGDIPEGYSVSREKKERFSLILESASTNQTSMYLCASSSYGYEQYFGPGTRLTVT.

This clonotype was seen a single time. The chain combines TRBV29-1 with TRBJ2-7, with D tentatively TRBD1 or TRBD2 (5 bases each). The CDR3 loop spans 15 amino acids. Germline loops: CDR1 SQVTM, CDR2 ANQGSEA. Trimming took off 3 bases at V and 7 bases at J, with 22 bases between the two ends. The CDR3 DNA reads TGCAGCGTTGACGTCGGGGACCGCCATATATTGGAGCAGTACTTC. Encoded protein: CSVDVGDRHILEQYF.

The chain couples TRBV5-1 to TRBJ2-1, with D perhaps given as TRBD1 or TRBD2 (5 bases each). This CDR3 is 12 amino acids long. V was cut by 7 bases and J by 6 bases, with 11 bases left in between. Germline CDR1 is SGHRS and CDR2 is YFSETQ. The CDR3 coding sequence is TGCGCCAGCGGCCGAGGGGTCAATGAGCAGTTCTTC. Protein product: CASGRGVNEQFF.

The chain joins TRBV28 to TRBJ2-1, with D possibly being TRBD1 (5 bases). Trimming took 10 bases from V and 2 from J, leaving 9 bases between them. The CDR3 length is 12 residues. The germline V gene has CDR1 MDHEN and CDR2 SYDVKM. The CDR3 region has the DNA TGTGCCACCCACAGGCCCTACAATGAGCAGTTCTTC. Protein sequence: CATHRPYNEQFF. The full variable domain, rest sourced from reference TRBV28 and TRBJ2-1, is DVKVTQSSRYLVKRTGEKVFLECVQDMDHENMFWYRQDPGLGLRLIYFSYDVKMKEKGDIPEGYSVSREKKERFSLILESASTNQTSMYLCATHRPYNEQFFGPGTRLTVL.

This clonotype was recorded only once. The rearrangement uses TRBV2 and TRBJ2-7; D remains ambiguous. V dropped 1 base and J dropped 6 bases, with 10 bases sitting between them. CDR1 is SNHLY, CDR2 FYNNEI, per germline. The CDR3 runs 13 residues. This CDR3 reads CASSEDRPSEQYF. The CDR3 DNA is TGTGCCAGCAGTGAAGACCGGCCCTCCGAGCAGTACTTC.

This clonotype was counted ten times or more. The chain combines TRBV7-2 with TRBJ2-3; 7 bases are shared with TRBD1. The junction had 4 bases not matched to a gene; V was cut back by 4 bases and J by 0 bases. Per the germline V gene, CDR1 is SGHTA and CDR2 is FQGNSA. This CDR3 contains 15 residues. The CDR3 DNA sequence: TGTGCCAGCAGCTCGACAGGGCTCAGCACAGATACGCAGTATTTT. Translated: CASSSTGLSTDTQYF.

The CDR3, as DNA: TGCAGTGCTAGGGGGCCGGGGCGGAATGAGCAGTTCTTC. Encoded protein: CSARGPGRNEQFF. The chain has TRBV20-1 and TRBJ2-1; D is tentatively TRBD1 or TRBD2 (5 bases each). This CDR3 contains 13 residues. Trimming stripped 3 bases from V and 7 bases from J, with 13 bases between. Germline CDR1 DFQATT, CDR2 SNEGSKA (reference sequence).

V and J are TRBV29-1 and TRBJ2-1, with D perhaps assigned TRBD1 or TRBD2 (7 bases each). Germline V gene lookup returns CDR1 SQVTM and CDR2 ANQGSEA. V lost 4 bases and J 0 bases, leaving 16 bases between the germline ends. This CDR3 is built from 16 residues. CDR3 residues: CSVAGGRGVSYNEQFF. CDR3 coding DNA: TGCAGCGTTGCAGGGGGGAGGGGGGTCTCCTACAATGAGCAGTTCTTC.

This clonotype has more than one count but fewer than ten. This chain connects TRBV28 to TRBJ2-3; 7 bases match TRBD1. The length of the CDR3 is 16 residues. V lost 5 bases to trimming and J lost 2 bases; unmatched junction nucleotides: 10. Per the germline V gene, CDR1 is MDHEN and CDR2 is SYDVKM. The CDR3 DNA is TGTGCCAGCAGTGAGTGGGACAGCTCCACCACAGATACGCAGTATTTT. Translated: CASSEWDSSTTDTQYF.

In this sample, this clonotype turned up a few times. The J gene is TRBJ2-7, the V gene TRBV14; 7 bases map to TRBD1. Germline-derived CDR1 and CDR2 are SGHDN and FVKESK. The CDR3 contains 14 residues. The junction had 5 bases not matched to a gene; V was cut back by 2 bases and J by 4 bases. The CDR3 is CASSQSRGLYEQYF. In DNA form, the CDR3 reads TGTGCCAGCAGCCAATCTAGGGGGCTTTACGAGCAGTACTTC.

For this clonotype: A read error is possible here, since a much larger clone lies one base away. CDR3 loop: CASSTNRDHEQYF. The DNA for the CDR3 is TGTGCCAGCAGTACCAACAGGGACCACGAGCAGTACTTC. The rearrangement joins TRBV12-3 or TRBV12-4 to TRBJ2-7, with a possible D match to TRBD1 (6 bases). The CDR3 runs 13 residues. Trimming took 5 bases from V and 5 from J, leaving 13 bases between them.

This clonotype appeared a single time. The J gene is TRBJ2-7, the V gene TRBV6-6; the match to TRBD2 covers 9 bases. The CDR3 is made up of 15 amino acids. The germline V gene has CDR1 MNHNY and CDR2 SVGAGI (reference sequence). J lost 4 bases, V lost 6 bases, and 10 bases had no gene match. The CDR3 spells CASRAPRGGAYEQYF. The CDR3 DNA reads as TGTGCCAGCAGGGCACCTCGCGGGGGGGCTTACGAGCAGTACTTC.

As regards this clonotype: A read error may be the cause here, since a much bigger clone is one base away. The genes are TRBV7-2 and TRBJ2-1, with TRBD2 matching over 7 bases. CDR3 length: 15 amino acids. V gave up 2 bases and J gave up 4 bases; unmatched junction bases: 5. CDR1 is SGHTA, CDR2 FQGNSA, per germline. CDR3 loop: CASSLSGAGYNEQFF. The CDR3 bases are TGTGCCAGCAGCTTATCGGGAGCGGGGTACAATGAGCAGTTCTTC.

This clonotype has more than one count but fewer than ten. This chain links TRBV4-2 with TRBJ2-2; D gene uncertain. Germline lookup yields CDR1 LGHNA and CDR2 YNFKEQ. The CDR3 has 14 amino acids. The V and J ends lost 2 bases and 6 bases respectively, with 10 bases between them. The CDR3 reads CASSQHDPAGELFF. CDR3 in DNA: TGTGCCAGCAGCCAACATGACCCGGCCGGGGAGCTGTTTTTT.

This chain uses TRBV2 with TRBJ2-7; 8 bases line up with TRBD2. Germline values: CDR1 SNHLY, CDR2 FYNNEI. The CDR3 is 16 amino acids. The ends lost 4 bases at V and 4 bases at J; junction bases unmatched: 12. This chain's CDR3 is CASSGDHPTSGYEQYF. CDR3 nucleotide sequence: TGTGCCAGCAGTGGGGACCACCCTACTAGCGGTTACGAGCAGTACTTC.

V gene TRBV5-1 combines with J gene TRBJ1-2; maybe TRBD1 (5 bases). The V gene's germline CDR1 is SGHRS and CDR2 YFSETQ. Trimming took off 1 base at V and 3 bases at J, with 7 bases between the two ends. This CDR3 has 13 residues. This CDR3 is CASSLMTDYGYTF. CDR3 nucleotide sequence: TGCGCCAGCAGCTTGATGACAGACTATGGCTACACCTTC.

A remark on this clonotype: A read error is possible here, since a much larger clone lies one base away. This sequence joins TRBV7-2 and TRBJ2-7, with 7 bases fitting TRBD1. The CDR3 length is 15 residues. The germline V gene has CDR1 SGHTA and CDR2 FQGNSA. The CDR3 spells CASSLTPGQTYEQHF. In DNA, the CDR3 is TGTGCCAGCAGCTTAACCCCGGGACAGACATACGAGCAGCACTTC. The full variable domain, with the rest looked up from reference TRBV7-2 and TRBJ2-7, is GAGVSQSPSNKVTEKGKDVELRCDPISGHTALYWYRQSLGQGLEFLIYFQGNSAPDKSGLPSDRFSAERTGGSVSTLTIQRTQQEDSAVYLCASSLTPGQTYEQHFGPGTRLTVT.

This chain joins TRBV5-6 and TRBJ1-4, with a tentative D call TRBD1 (6 bases). The CDR3 loop spans 16 amino acids. CDR1 is SGHDT, CDR2 YYEEEE, per germline. Trimming removed 3 bases at V and 0 bases at J, with 12 bases between. This CDR3 is CASSWGGGTTNEKLFF. CDR3 bases: TGTGCCAGCAGCTGGGGGGGCGGAACAACTAATGAAAAACTGTTTTTT.

This clonotype was picked up a small number of times. The chain employs TRBV28 and TRBJ1-5; weak D call: TRBD1 (5 bases). Germline CDR1 is MDHEN and CDR2 is SYDVKM. The CDR3 contains 17 residues. Trimming pared 5 bases from V and 4 bases from J, leaving 21 bases between. CDR3 in amino acids: CASSPPGRERWNQPQHF. CDR3 bases: TGTGCCAGCAGTCCTCCCGGCAGGGAAAGATGGAATCAGCCCCAGCATTTT.

This clonotype has just a few counts. V usage is TRBV2 and J usage is TRBJ1-4, with D unresolved. The V gene lost 8 bases and the J gene lost 7 bases, with 11 bases spanning the gap. The CDR3 consists of 12 residues. The V gene's germline CDR1 is SNHLY and CDR2 FYNNEI. DNA for the CDR3: TGTGCCAGCGATCTTGGGGTTGAAAAACTGTTTTTT. Translated: CASDLGVEKLFF.

The J gene is TRBJ2-3, the V gene TRBV18; a weak D match, TRBD1 (6 bases). V shed 3 bases and J shed 7 bases, with 11 bases lying between them. From germline, CDR1 is KGHSH and CDR2 LQKENI. There are 13 residues in the CDR3. CDR3 bases: TGTGCCAGCTCACCCAGGGGTAGATATACGCAGTATTTT. It codes for CASSPRGRYTQYF.

This clonotype has at least ten counts. The chain recombines TRBV7-2 with TRBJ2-1; TRBD2 agrees at 11 bases. J gave up 6 bases and V 4 bases, and 8 bases lay outside the gene matches. Germline CDR1 is SGHTA and CDR2 is FQGNSA. The CDR3 has 16 residues. The CDR3 sequence: CASSSDLSGRGNEQFF. Written as DNA, the CDR3 is TGTGCCAGCAGCTCCGACCTTAGCGGGAGGGGCAATGAGCAGTTCTTC.

The chain has TRBV19 and TRBJ1-2, with D unclear. Trimming left V 9 bases short and J 4 bases short, with 15 bases between. There are 13 residues in the CDR3. Germline CDR1 and CDR2: LNHDA and SQIVND (reference sequence). CDR3 protein: CASRARTAYGYTF. The CDR3 nucleotides read TGTGCCAGCCGGGCCAGAACCGCCTATGGCTACACCTTC.

Many counts were recorded for this clonotype. The chain is built from TRBV7-2 and TRBJ2-7, with D uncertain. Trimming cost V 1 base and J 3 bases, with 10 bases left between them. The CDR3 is 14 amino acids. Germline CDR1 and CDR2: SGHTA and FQGNSA. CDR3 sequence: CASSLGPVNYEQYF. CDR3 bases: TGTGCCAGCAGCTTAGGGCCAGTGAACTACGAGCAGTACTTC.

This clonotype turned up a few times. J is TRBJ2-3 and V is TRBV6-6; D call uncertain. The CDR3 consists of 13 residues. In germline, CDR1 is MNHNY, CDR2 SVGAGI (reference sequence). Trimming left V 6 bases short and J 1 base short, with 8 bases between. CDR3: CASRSSGTDTQYF. The CDR3 bases are TGTGCCAGCAGATCGTCGGGCACAGATACGCAGTATTTT.

The rearrangement uses TRBV29-1 and TRBJ2-2, with a possible D match to TRBD1 (6 bases). The CDR3 covers 14 residues. The V end lost 3 bases, the J end lost 2 bases, and 10 bases lay between the germline ends. Germline CDR1 is SQVTM and CDR2 is ANQGSEA. The CDR3 DNA sequence: TGCAGCGTTGAGACAGGCTCAAACACCGGGGAGCTGTTTTTT. This encodes CSVETGSNTGELFF.

This clonotype has at least ten counts. The V gene is TRBV18, the J gene TRBJ1-1; D unclear. The CDR3 extends over 13 amino acids. Germline CDR1 KGHSH, CDR2 LQKENI. With 8 bases removed from V and 1 base from J, the gap between germline ends came to 11 bases. In nucleotides, the CDR3 is TGTGCCAGCAGCCCCCGGCAGAACACTGAAGCTTTCTTT. Translated, it gives CASSPRQNTEAFF.